This entry lists 19 T cell receptor beta chains sequenced from one sample in a study of OX40 agonist ivuxolimab in advanced cancers. Some clones are missing from TCRdb's copy, which holds only in-frame ones; the method was immunoSEQ multiplex PCR. The table shows around 38,000 clones, with approximately 72% occurring only once. The material was CD4+ or CD8+ T cells sorted from blood, obtained in a trial of the OX40 agonist ivuxolimab. These receptors were collected from an adult with an advanced solid tumor such as melanoma, head and neck, liver or kidney cancer.

J is TRBJ2-7 and V is TRBV5-4; 8 nucleotides agree with TRBD2. J lost 6 bases, V lost 0 bases, and 8 bases had no gene match. The V gene's germline CDR1 is SGHNT and CDR2 YYREEE (reference sequence). The CDR3 loop spans 15 amino acids. The CDR3 nucleotides are TGTGCCAGCAGCTTGGTGGTAGCGGGGATAGGCGAGCAGTACTTC. Translation gives CASSLVVAGIGEQYF.

This clone was detected a few times. The chain carries TRBV7-6 and TRBJ1-4; D ambiguous. The CDR3 length is 14 residues. The V gene lost 0 bases and the J gene lost 6 bases, with 8 bases spanning the gap. Per the germline V gene, CDR1 is SGHVS and CDR2 is FNYEAQ. The CDR3 nucleotides are TGTGCCAGCAGCTTAGCAGGCCGGGATGAAAAACTGTTTTTT. Its translation is CASSLAGRDEKLFF.

A remark on this clone: The junction departs from the called germline gene at one end, perhaps through a read error. The chain carries TRBV20-1 and TRBJ2-1; TRBD1 agrees at 8 bases. The CDR3 runs to 11 residues. Germline loops: CDR1 DFQATT, CDR2 SNEGSKA (reference sequence). The CDR3 is CSARAGQAILF. In DNA form, the CDR3 reads TGCAGTGCTAGAGCGGGACAGGCGATCCTCTTC.

The V and J genes are TRBV7-2 and TRBJ1-5, with unresolved D. V dropped 2 bases and J dropped 0 bases, with 8 bases sitting between them. The CDR3 is 15 residues long. Germline V CDR1 and CDR2: SGHTA, FQGNSA. CDR3 nucleotide sequence: TGTGCCAGCAGCTTAAGGGCATATAGCAATCAGCCCCAGCATTTT. This translates into CASSLRAYSNQPQHF.

The V and J genes are TRBV21-1 and TRBJ2-1. TRBV21-1 is a pseudogene locus. The CDR3 has 15 residues. DNA of the CDR3: TGTGCCAGCAGCAAAGCCCCCGACCCGAAGAATGAGCAGTTCTTC. Its protein is CASSKAPDPKNEQFF.

The chain is built from TRBV4-1 and TRBJ2-1; weak D call: TRBD2 (5 bases). Trimming removed 0 bases at V and 10 bases at J, with 10 bases between. Germline CDR1 is MGHRA and CDR2 is YSYEKL. The CDR3 spans 13 residues. The CDR3, as DNA: TGCGCCAGCAGCCAAGAGCCGGGGTGGGAGCAGTTCTTC. Translation: CASSQEPGWEQFF.

This chain joins TRBV13 and TRBJ2-7; no firm D call. Between the trimmed V and J ends, which lost 0 bases and 7 bases, there was a span of 10 bases. This CDR3 has 13 residues. Per germline, CDR1 PRHDT and CDR2 FYEKMQ (reference sequence). Here the CDR3 DNA reads TGTGCCAGCAGCTTAGGCCTTCGGGCTGAGCAGTACTTC. Protein product: CASSLGLRAEQYF.

The chain uses TRBV2 and TRBJ2-5, with D possibly being TRBD2 (5 bases). Between the trimmed V and J ends, which lost 7 bases and 11 bases, there was a span of 23 bases. The CDR3 has 14 residues. CDR1 SNHLY and CDR2 FYNNEI come from the germline V gene. This CDR3 reads CASTPRGASEEQYF. In DNA form, the CDR3 reads TGTGCCAGCACTCCCCGGGGTGCCTCTGAAGAGCAGTACTTC.

The chain couples TRBV7-9 to TRBJ2-7; 10 bases line up with TRBD2. Germline lookup yields CDR1 SEHNR and CDR2 FQNEAQ (reference sequence). The J segment lost 10 bases and the V segment lost 5 bases, leaving 8 bases of the junction unmatched. The CDR3 is 13 amino acids. Here the CDR3 reads CASSPGTSAKQYF. The CDR3 region has the DNA TGTGCCAGCAGCCCCGGGACTAGCGCCAAACAGTACTTC. Complete variable domain (other parts from reference TRBV7-9 and TRBJ2-7): DTGVSQNPRHKITKRGQNVTFRCDPISEHNRLYWYRQTLGQGPEFLTYFQNEAQLEKSRLLSDRFSAERPKGSFSTLEIQRTEQGDSAMYLCASSPGTSAKQYFGPGTRLTVT.

As to this clone: The junction departs from the called germline gene at one end, perhaps through a read error. The genes are TRBV7-7 and TRBJ2-5, with a possible D match to TRBD1 (5 bases). Per the germline V gene, CDR1 is SSHAT and CDR2 is FNYEAQ (reference sequence). This CDR3 is 14 amino acids long. CDR3 loop: CASSLTGVQETQYF. Here the CDR3 DNA reads TGTGCTAGCAGCCTCACAGGAGTTCAAGAGACCCAGTACTTC.

As concerns this clone: A junction boundary mismatches the germline segment, possibly from a read error. J is TRBJ2-3 and V is TRBV7-4; D gene uncertain. From germline, CDR1 is SGHVT and CDR2 SQSDAQ. This CDR3 is 12 amino acids long. This chain's CDR3 is CQASPEKDTQYF. The CDR3 coding sequence is TGCCAGGCGAGCCCGGAGAAAGATACGCAGTATTTT. The full variable domain, with the rest looked up from reference TRBV7-4 and TRBJ2-3, is GAGVSQSPRYKVAKRGRDVALRCDSISGHVTLYWYRQTLGQGSEVLTYSQSDAQRDKSGRPSGRFSAERPERSVSTLKIQRTEQGDSAVYLCQASPEKDTQYFGPGTRLTVL.

The V and J genes are TRBV6-5 and TRBJ2-6; possible D gene TRBD1, 6 bases. Germline values: CDR1 MNHEY, CDR2 SVGAGI. V was clipped by 0 bases and J by 2 bases, with 8 bases between them. There are 16 residues in the CDR3. The CDR3 region is CASSYSGQTGANVLTF. The DNA for the CDR3 is TGTGCCAGCAGTTACTCCGGACAGACTGGGGCCAACGTCCTGACTTTC.

The count of this clone is one. V is TRBV6-4 and J is TRBJ2-1; D might be TRBD1 (6 bases). Germline V CDR1 and CDR2: MRHNA, SNTAGT. The V end was cut by 2 bases, the J end by 7 bases, with 9 bases between. This CDR3 comprises 13 residues. In nucleotides, the CDR3 is TGTGCCAGCAGTGACGACAGGTCGAATGAGCAGTTCTTC. As protein: CASSDDRSNEQFF.

The sample holds a few counts of this clone. The V call is TRBV13, the J call TRBJ2-7, with D perhaps matching TRBD2 (5 bases). The length of the CDR3 is 15 residues. CDR1 and CDR2 from the germline V gene are PRHDT and FYEKMQ (reference sequence). V lost 0 bases and J 2 bases, leaving 11 bases between the germline ends. The CDR3 DNA is TGTGCCAGCAGCTTAGGTACCGGGGTAACCTACGAGCAGTACTTC. As protein: CASSLGTGVTYEQYF.

The chain has TRBV7-9 and TRBJ2-5; tentative D call: TRBD2 (6 bases). The CDR3 runs 13 residues. V was pared by 1 base and J by 3 bases, with 6 bases between. The V gene's germline CDR1 is SEHNR and CDR2 FQNEAQ (reference sequence). CDR3 sequence (DNA): TGTGCCAGCAGCTTAGGACTAGAAGAGACCCAGTACTTC. It translates to CASSLGLEETQYF.

In this sample, this clone turned up a few times. This chain connects TRBV2 to TRBJ1-5, with 10 bases identical to TRBD1. The V gene end was trimmed by 6 bases and the J gene end by 2 bases; junction bases not matched to a gene: 1. CDR3 length: 14 amino acids. From germline, CDR1 is SNHLY and CDR2 FYNNEI. CDR3 DNA sequence: TGTGCCAGCAGCGGGACAGGGGGCAATCAGCCCCAGCATTTT. Amino acids: CASSGTGGNQPQHF.

The J gene is TRBJ2-7, the V gene TRBV4-2; 8 bases are shared with TRBD2. The junction had 13 bases not matched to a gene; V was cut back by 5 bases and J by 1 base. This CDR3 has 17 amino acids. Germline loops: CDR1 LGHNA, CDR2 YNFKEQ. CDR3: CASSVGLALGKSYEQYF. The CDR3, as DNA: TGTGCCAGCAGCGTTGGACTAGCATTAGGAAAATCCTACGAGCAGTACTTC.

The rearrangement uses TRBV7-9 and TRBJ1-1; 9 positions agree with TRBD1. The CDR3 runs 14 residues. The germline gives CDR1 SEHNR, CDR2 FQNEAQ (reference sequence). Trimming at V came to 6 bases and at J to 4 bases, leaving 6 bases not matched to a gene. This CDR3 reads CASSSTGGITEAFF. The CDR3 DNA sequence: TGTGCCAGCAGTTCGACAGGGGGTATCACTGAAGCTTTCTTT.

The genes are TRBV30 and TRBJ2-7; 7 nucleotides align to TRBD1. The CDR3 loop spans 14 amino acids. Looked up from germline, CDR1 is GTSNPN and CDR2 is SVGIG (reference sequence). After removal of 2 bases from V and 3 bases from J, the junction contained 7 bases not matched to a gene. The CDR3 here is CAWSTGTANYEQYF. DNA of the CDR3: TGTGCCTGGAGTACCGGGACAGCTAACTACGAGCAGTACTTC.